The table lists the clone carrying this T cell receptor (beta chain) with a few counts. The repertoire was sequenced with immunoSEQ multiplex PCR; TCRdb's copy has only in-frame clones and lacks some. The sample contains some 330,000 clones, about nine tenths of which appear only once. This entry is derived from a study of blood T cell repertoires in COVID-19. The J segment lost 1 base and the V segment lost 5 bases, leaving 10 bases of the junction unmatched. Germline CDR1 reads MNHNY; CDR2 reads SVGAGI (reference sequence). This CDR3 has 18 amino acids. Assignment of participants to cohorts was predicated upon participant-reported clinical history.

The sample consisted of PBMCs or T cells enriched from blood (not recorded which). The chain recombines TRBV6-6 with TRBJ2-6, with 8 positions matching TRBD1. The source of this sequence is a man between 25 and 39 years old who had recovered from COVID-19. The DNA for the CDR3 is TGTGCCAGCAGTCACGGACAGGGCACGTTATCTGGGGCCAACGTCCTGACTTTC. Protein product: CASSHGQGTLSGANVLTF.